The entry below gives a single TCR beta chain sequence along with its context. The antigen is unknown. Losses at the gene ends were 2 bases for V and 4 bases for J; bases not matched to a gene: 4. There are 16 residues in the CDR3. Per the germline V gene, CDR1 is SGHNT and CDR2 is YENEEA. Method: immunoSEQ multiplex PCR; TCRdb's copy keeps in-frame clones and lacks some. This table holds about 20,000 clones, 84% found once. Anyone with autoimmune disease history or systemic immunosuppression was excluded. These data originate in a study of OX40 agonist ivuxolimab in advanced cancers. The overall study: A diagnosis of hepatocellular carcinoma, melanoma, renal cell or head and neck cancer was present in dose-escalation patients. Study results and caveats: There were, on average, more expanded clones in CD8+ T cells than in CD4+. Dose levels from 0.1 to 3.0 mg/kg saw CD4+ and CD8+ blood T cells expand clonally by week 6.

V and J are TRBV11-3 and TRBJ2-2; 10 bases agree with TRBD2. The source material was CD4+ or CD8+ T cells sorted from blood, sampled in a trial of the OX40 agonist ivuxolimab. The source is an adult with an advanced solid tumor such as melanoma, head and neck, liver or kidney cancer. The CDR3 DNA reads TGTGCCAGCAGCTTACCCAGCGGGGGGGTCACCGGGGAGCTGTTTTTT. Its translation: CASSLPSGGVTGELFF.